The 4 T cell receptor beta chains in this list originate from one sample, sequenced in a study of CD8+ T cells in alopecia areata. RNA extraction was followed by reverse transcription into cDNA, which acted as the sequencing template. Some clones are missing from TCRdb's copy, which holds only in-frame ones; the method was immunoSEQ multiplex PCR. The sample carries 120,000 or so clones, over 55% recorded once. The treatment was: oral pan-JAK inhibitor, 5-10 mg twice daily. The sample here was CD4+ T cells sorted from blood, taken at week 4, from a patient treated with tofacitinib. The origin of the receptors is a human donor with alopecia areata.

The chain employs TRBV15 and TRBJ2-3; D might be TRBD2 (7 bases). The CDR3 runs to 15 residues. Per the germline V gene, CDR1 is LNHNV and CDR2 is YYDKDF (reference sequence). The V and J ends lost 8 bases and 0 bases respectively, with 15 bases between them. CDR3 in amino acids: CATRGATGSTDTQYF. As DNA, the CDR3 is TGTGCCACCCGGGGGGCGACGGGTAGCACAGATACGCAGTATTTT. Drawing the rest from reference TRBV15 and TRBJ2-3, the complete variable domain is DAMVIQNPRYQVTQFGKPVTLSCSQTLNHNVMYWYQQKSSQAPKLLFHYYDKDFNNEADTPDNFQSRRPNTSFCFLDIRSPGLGDTAMYLCATRGATGSTDTQYFGPGTRLTVL.

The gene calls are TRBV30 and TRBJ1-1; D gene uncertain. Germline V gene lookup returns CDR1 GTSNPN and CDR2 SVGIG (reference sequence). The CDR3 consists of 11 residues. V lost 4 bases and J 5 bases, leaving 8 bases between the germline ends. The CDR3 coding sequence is TGTGCCTGGAATCGAGGGACTGAAGCTTTCTTT. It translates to CAWNRGTEAFF. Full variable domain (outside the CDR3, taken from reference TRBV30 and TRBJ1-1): SQTIHQWPATLVQPVGSPLSLECTVEGTSNPNLYWYRQAAGRGLQLLFYSVGIGQISSEVPQNLSASRPQDRQFILSSKKLLLSDSGFYLCAWNRGTEAFFGQGTRLTVV.

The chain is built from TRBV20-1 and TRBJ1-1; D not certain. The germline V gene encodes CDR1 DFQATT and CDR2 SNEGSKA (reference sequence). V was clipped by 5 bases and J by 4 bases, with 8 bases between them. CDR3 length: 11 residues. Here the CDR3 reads CSARTSTEAFF. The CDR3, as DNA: TGCAGTGCTCGTACGAGCACTGAAGCTTTCTTT.

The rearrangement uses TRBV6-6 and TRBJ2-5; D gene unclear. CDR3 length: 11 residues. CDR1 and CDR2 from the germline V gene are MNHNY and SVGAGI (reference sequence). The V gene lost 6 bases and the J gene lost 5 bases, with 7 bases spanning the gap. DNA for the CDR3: TGTGCCAGCAGAAATATGGAGACCCAGTACTTC. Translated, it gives CASRNMETQYF.